Presented here are 9 T cell receptor beta chains from one specimen sequenced in a study of shared clonotypes between healthy human individuals. Assay: immunoSEQ multiplex PCR; the TCRdb copy retains only in-frame clones and omits some. Of approximately 2.5 million clones detected, approximately 93% appear once; the ten largest clones hold roughly 0.39%. Input material: naive CD4+ T cells from PBMCs. Subset noted: CD45RA+ positively selected. The origin of the receptors is a young man in good health. Some clones in this sample may be carry-over from other donors' samples.

The chain employs TRBV6-6 and TRBJ1-2; D is unresolved. V dropped 5 bases and J dropped 5 bases, with 15 bases sitting between them. The CDR3 spans 14 residues. Looked up from germline, CDR1 is MNHNY and CDR2 is SVGAGI (reference sequence). CDR3 DNA sequence: TGTGCCAGCAGTATGAGCCAGGCGGGGTATGGCTACACCTTC. The encoded protein is CASSMSQAGYGYTF.

This clone is a singleton in its sample. This chain's CDR3 is CASTPYGGEVFDTQYF. The CDR3 DNA reads TGTGCCAGCACCCCATACGGGGGTGAAGTTTTTGATACGCAGTATTTT. The rearrangement uses TRBV9 and TRBJ2-3, with D perhaps matching TRBD2 (6 bases). This CDR3 comprises 16 residues. V lost 6 bases and J 6 bases, leaving 23 bases between the germline ends. Germline V gene sequence: CDR1 SGDLS, CDR2 YYNGEE.

V is TRBV7-3 and J is TRBJ2-1; TRBD2 aligns across 9 bases. In germline, CDR1 is SGHTA, CDR2 FQGTGA. V shed 5 bases, J shed 8 bases, and the junction held 10 bases outside the gene matches. This CDR3 contains 15 residues. The CDR3 is CASSPTPSGKHEQFF. DNA for the CDR3: TGTGCCAGCAGCCCCACCCCTAGCGGGAAACATGAGCAGTTCTTC.

The V call is TRBV5-1, the J call TRBJ2-2; 7 bases map to TRBD2. The CDR3 runs 18 residues. Trimming removed 2 bases from V and 5 bases from J; junction bases left unmatched: 15. CDR1 SGHRS and CDR2 YFSETQ come from the germline V gene. CDR3 region: CASSFPRVAGAETGELFF. The CDR3 DNA is TGCGCCAGCAGCTTCCCCCGCGTCGCGGGAGCAGAAACCGGGGAGCTGTTTTTT.

The CDR3 DNA reads TGTGCCAGCAGCTTAGGAACAGGTCCATTTCGACCCCAGCATTTT. Protein sequence: CASSLGTGPFRPQHF. This chain uses TRBV7-2 with TRBJ1-5; maybe TRBD1 (5 bases). This CDR3 contains 15 residues. V was shortened by 1 base and J by 10 bases, with 17 bases between the two germline ends. Germline loops: CDR1 SGHTA, CDR2 FQGNSA.

The chain combines TRBV28 with TRBJ2-3; 8 nucleotides match TRBD1. J gave up 4 bases and V 4 bases, and 13 bases lay outside the gene matches. Germline lookup yields CDR1 MDHEN and CDR2 SYDVKM. The CDR3 spans 17 residues. The CDR3 DNA follows: TGTGCCAGCAGTTCCCGCGTTGACAGGGGAGGCCCAGATACGCAGTATTTT. Its translation is CASSSRVDRGGPDTQYF.

In this sample, this clone turned up a few times. The same CDR3 is also encoded by other DNA sequences in this sample. V gene TRBV7-2 combines with J gene TRBJ2-5; 13 bases fit TRBD2. This CDR3 region has 16 residues. Germline V CDR1 and CDR2: SGHTA, FQGNSA. With 5 bases clipped from V and 1 base from J, the junction kept 4 bases outside the gene matches. The CDR3 loop is CASSRGLAGPQETQYF. CDR3 nucleotides: TGTGCCAGCAGCAGGGGACTAGCGGGGCCCCAAGAGACCCAGTACTTC.

The chain couples TRBV28 to TRBJ2-1; no clear D gene. The germline gives CDR1 MDHEN, CDR2 SYDVKM. V lost 3 bases and J 7 bases, leaving 19 bases between the germline ends. This CDR3 has 16 residues. The CDR3 coding sequence is TGTGCCAGCAGTTTGCGACCCTGGGATGGTTCGAATGAGCAGTTCTTC. This sequence encodes CASSLRPWDGSNEQFF.

This chain uses TRBV5-6 with TRBJ2-1; TRBD1 matches 11 bases. The CDR3 has 17 amino acids. CDR1 and CDR2 from the germline V gene are SGHDT and YYEEEE. V lost 4 bases to trimming and J lost 4 bases; unmatched junction nucleotides: 10. This CDR3 reads CASSQIGQGAGYNEQFF. The CDR3 coding sequence is TGTGCCAGCAGCCAGATCGGACAGGGGGCTGGGTACAATGAGCAGTTCTTC. The whole variable domain, remainder taken from reference TRBV5-6 and TRBJ2-1, is DAGVTQSPTHLIKTRGQQVTLRCSPKSGHDTVSWYQQALGQGPQFIFQYYEEEERQRGNFPDRFSGHQFPNYSSELNVNALLLGDSALYLCASSQIGQGAGYNEQFFGPGTRLTVL.